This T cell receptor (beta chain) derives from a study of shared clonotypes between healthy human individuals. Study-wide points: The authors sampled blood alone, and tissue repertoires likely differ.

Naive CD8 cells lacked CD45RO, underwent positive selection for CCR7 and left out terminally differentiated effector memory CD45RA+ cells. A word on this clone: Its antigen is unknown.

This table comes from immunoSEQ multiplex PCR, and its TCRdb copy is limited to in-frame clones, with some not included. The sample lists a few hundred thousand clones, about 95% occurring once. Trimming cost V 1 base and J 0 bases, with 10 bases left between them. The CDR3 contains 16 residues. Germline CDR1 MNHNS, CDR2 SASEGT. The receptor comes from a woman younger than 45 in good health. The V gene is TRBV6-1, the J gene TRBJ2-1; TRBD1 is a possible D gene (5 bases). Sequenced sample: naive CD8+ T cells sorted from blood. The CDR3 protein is CASSEGGHPSYNEQFF. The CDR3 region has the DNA TGTGCCAGCAGTGAAGGGGGCCATCCCTCCTACAATGAGCAGTTCTTC.